The rows below give T cell receptor beta chains drawn from one sample of a study of blood T cell repertoires in COVID-19. Sequenced by immunoSEQ multiplex PCR; TCRdb stores in-frame clones only, minus some. The sample yields 250,000 to 350,000 clones, 75% to 90% seen once. The sequenced material came from peripheral blood. These receptors all come from a man between 18 and 35 years old with active or convalescent COVID-19. CDR3s include the opening cysteine and the closing phenylalanine or tryptophan. D genes are given only for firm matches. Expanded clones are given a class, and other clones once, few, many or no size at all.

v_gene,abundance,j_gene,d_gene,CDR3nt,CDR3aa
TRBV28,-,TRBJ2-3,TRBD2,TGTGCCAGCAGTTCCACAAGACTAGCGGATAACACAGATACGCAGTATTTT,CASSSTRLADNTDTQYF
TRBV6-5,-,TRBJ1-2,-,TGTGCCAGCACTAACCTGAACTATGGCTACACCTTC,CASTNLNYGYTF
TRBV6-5,once,TRBJ2-7,TRBD2,TGTGCCAGCAGTCCCTTATTCGGGGGGGCCAACGAGCAGTACTTC,CASSPLFGGANEQYF
TRBV15,-,TRBJ2-3,-,TGTGCCACCAACCAAAACAGGACCTGGGGCACAGATACGCAGTATTTT,CATNQNRTWGTDTQYF
TRBV20-1,-,TRBJ1-2,-,TGCAGTGTTTCCAGGGAAATTGGCTACACCTTC,CSVSREIGYTF
TRBV19,-,TRBJ1-1,-,TGTGCCAGTAGTATAGGGCAGAAGAACACTGAAGCTTTCTTT,CASSIGQKNTEAFF
TRBV5-4,-,TRBJ1-6,TRBD1,TGTGCCAGCAGCGCAAGGGCCAGGGGGCGCATCGGGTCACCCCTCCACTTT,CASSARARGRIGSPLHF
TRBV5-4,once,TRBJ1-2,-,TGTGCCAGCAGCTCTGACAGTATCGGTGGCTACACCTTC,CASSSDSIGGYTF
TRBV6-2/TRBV6-3,-,TRBJ2-7,-,TGTGCCAGCAGTCACGGACAGTCGCAGTACTTC,CASSHGQSQYF
TRBV6-5,-,TRBJ2-7,TRBD2,TGTGCCAGCAGTTACAACGGACTAGCGGGCGACGAGCAGTACTTC,CASSYNGLAGDEQYF
TRBV5-4,-,TRBJ2-2,TRBD2,TGTGCCAGCGAACTCCGACTGGGACTAGTCGGATTGGCCGGGGAGCTGTTTTTT,CASELRLGLVGLAGELFF
TRBV5-5,-,TRBJ1-2,-,TGTGCCAGCAGCTTGGCGCGGGTCGACGGCTACACCTTC,CASSLARVDGYTF
TRBV6-5,-,TRBJ1-6,-,TGTGCCAGCAGTTACTCCAGGGGCGGGAATTCACCCCTCCACTTT,CASSYSRGGNSPLHF
TRBV21-1,-,TRBJ2-7,-,TGTGCCAGCAGCAGGCACAGGACCTACGAGCAGTACTTC,CASSRHRTYEQYF
TRBV6-4,-,TRBJ2-1,-,TGTGCCAGCAGTGACTCTGCGACTAGTAATTACAATGAGCAGTTCTTC,CASSDSATSNYNEQFF
TRBV14,-,TRBJ1-2,TRBD1,TGTGCCAGCAGCCAAGATTGGTGGACAGGGTTCGATGGCTACACCTTC,CASSQDWWTGFDGYTF
TRBV7-9,-,TRBJ2-3,TRBD2,TGTGCCAGCAGCCACGGGGGGAGCACAGATACGCAGTATTTT,CASSHGGSTDTQYF
TRBV28,-,TRBJ2-7,TRBD2,TGTGCCAGCAGTTTTCTGGGACTAGCGGGGTCCCAAACCGAGCAGTACTTC,CASSFLGLAGSQTEQYF
TRBV2,-,TRBJ1-5,-,TGTGCCAGCAGTGACAGCGGATATAGCAATCAGCCCCAGCATTTT,CASSDSGYSNQPQHF
TRBV7-9,-,TRBJ1-4,TRBD1,TGTGCCAGCAGCTTAAACTCAGGGGGCGATGAAAAACTGTTTTTT,CASSLNSGGDEKLFF
TRBV6-5,-,TRBJ1-5,TRBD1,TGTGCCAGCAGTTACGCACAGGGGGAAAATCAGCCCCAGCATTTT,CASSYAQGENQPQHF
TRBV4-1,-,TRBJ1-1,-,TGCGCCAGCAGCCAAGAGGTCCAGGGGAACACTGAAGCTTTCTTT,CASSQEVQGNTEAFF
TRBV15,-,TRBJ2-5,TRBD2,TGTGCCACCAGCGGCGGGGGGCGAGAGACCCAGTACTTC,CATSGGGRETQYF
TRBV5-1,-,TRBJ2-5,TRBD2,TGCGCCAGCAGCAGGGGACTAGCGGGAGAGGGAGAGACCCAGTACTTC,CASSRGLAGEGETQYF
TRBV7-2,-,TRBJ1-6,-,TGTGCCAGCAGCTTAGGATCGGGGAATAATTCACCCCTCCACTTT,CASSLGSGNNSPLHF
TRBV7-9,-,TRBJ2-4,TRBD1,TGTGCCAGCAGCTTACAGCGGTGGGACACAGGGGACGGCAAAAACATTCAGTACTTC,CASSLQRWDTGDGKNIQYF
TRBV5-6,-,TRBJ2-3,TRBD2,TGTGCCAGCAGCTTGACTAGCGGGGGCCGTCGAAGCACAGATACGCAGTATTTT,CASSLTSGGRRSTDTQYF
TRBV25-1,-,TRBJ2-1,TRBD2,TGTGCCAGCAGTGAATTGGCTAGCGGGGGGATAGGGAATGAGCAGTTCTTC,CASSELASGGIGNEQFF
TRBV4-1,-,TRBJ2-3,TRBD1,TGCGCCAGCAGCCAAACGCAGGGGGTCGGGGTTGGGGATACGCAGTATTTT,CASSQTQGVGVGDTQYF
TRBV21-1,-,TRBJ1-5,-,TGTGCCAGCAGCTGGGACTCCCGGACAGGGCCAGGGAGCAATCAGCCCCAGCATTTT,CASSWDSRTGPGSNQPQHF
TRBV15,-,TRBJ2-3,-,TGTGCCACCAGTACCCAGGGGTCAGATACGCAGTATTTT,CATSTQGSDTQYF
TRBV25-1,-,TRBJ1-1,-,TGTGCCAGCAGGGGACTCGACCGCTTTGCGGCTTTCTTT,CASRGLDRFAAFF
TRBV18,-,TRBJ2-3,TRBD1,TGTGCCAGCTCACCACGAAGGACAGGGGGGGCAACAGATACGCAGTATTTT,CASSPRRTGGATDTQYF
TRBV7-9,-,TRBJ2-3,-,TGTGCCAGCAGCTTACGAGGGGGAGATACGCAGTATTTT,CASSLRGGDTQYF
TRBV28,-,TRBJ2-3,TRBD2,TGTGCCAGCAGTTTACGTTCGGGACTACCAAAACCAAGGTCCACAGATACGCAGTATTTT,CASSLRSGLPKPRSTDTQYF
TRBV7-3,-,TRBJ2-7,-,TGTGCCAGCAGCCCCCCGGGACAAGAAGGCTCCTTCGACTTC,CASSPPGQEGSFDF
TRBV7-9,-,TRBJ1-1,-,TGTGCCAGCAGCTTGGGAACTAGTCTTATGAACACTGAAGCTTTCTTT,CASSLGTSLMNTEAFF
TRBV2,-,TRBJ1-1,-,TGTGCCAGCAGAGACCAGCGGACGGGGGGTACTGAAGCTTTCTTT,CASRDQRTGGTEAFF
TRBV5-1,-,TRBJ1-6,-,TGCGCCAGCAGCCCTGTGGGGGGTTCGTCCTATAATTCACCCCTCCACTTT,CASSPVGGSSYNSPLHF
TRBV12-3/TRBV12-4,-,TRBJ2-5,-,TGTGCCAGCAGTTTTAGCTGGGAGACCCAGTACTTC,CASSFSWETQYF
TRBV7-9,-,TRBJ2-5,-,TGTGCCAGCAGCTTAACTTCAGGGTATAAGGAGACCCAGTACTTC,CASSLTSGYKETQYF
TRBV9,-,TRBJ2-2,TRBD1,TGTGCCAGCCGATTTGGACAGGGATCCGGGGAGCTGTTTTTT,CASRFGQGSGELFF
TRBV11-3,-,TRBJ2-2,-,TGTGCCAGCAGCTTAGTCGCGGGGTACGGGGAGCTGTTTTTT,CASSLVAGYGELFF
TRBV5-1,-,TRBJ2-5,TRBD2,TGCGCCAGCAGCTTGGGCGGGGGGAACAAAAAGACCCAGTACTTC,CASSLGGGNKKTQYF
TRBV5-1,-,TRBJ2-1,TRBD1,TGCGCCAGCAGCACCAGGACAGGGCCCTACAATGAGCAGTTCTTC,CASSTRTGPYNEQFF
TRBV2,once,TRBJ1-2,-,TGTGCCAGCAGAAAGGGGGTATATGGCTACACCTTC,CASRKGVYGYTF
TRBV7-9,once,TRBJ1-4,TRBD1,TGTGCCAGCAGCTCGGGACAGGGAAATGAAAAACTGTTTTTT,CASSSGQGNEKLFF
TRBV25-1,-,TRBJ2-3,TRBD2,TGTGCCAGCATGGGGGGGGATACGCAGTATTTT,CASMGGDTQYF
TRBV5-1,-,TRBJ1-2,-,TGCGCCAGCAGCTTGGCGGAGAATTCTAACTATGGCTACACCTTC,CASSLAENSNYGYTF
TRBV7-6,once,TRBJ2-2,TRBD2,TGTGCCAGCAGCCCTTGGACTAGCGGGGGGGCTACCGGGGAGCTGTTTTTT,CASSPWTSGGATGELFF
TRBV7-3,-,TRBJ2-3,TRBD2,TGTGCCAGCAGCTTTATCGGACTAGCCGGGACAGATACGCAGTATTTT,CASSFIGLAGTDTQYF
TRBV19,few,TRBJ2-3,-,TGTGCCAGTAGTATTGTCTTCCTGGATACGCAGTATTTT,CASSIVFLDTQYF
TRBV10-3,-,TRBJ2-2,TRBD2,TGTGCCATCAGTGGGGGACTAGCGGGAGGTATCGACACCGGGGAGCTGTTTTTT,CAISGGLAGGIDTGELFF
TRBV2,-,TRBJ2-7,-,TGTGCCAGCAGTGTGACAGGCTCCTACGAGCAGTACTTC,CASSVTGSYEQYF
TRBV29-1,-,TRBJ2-1,-,TGCAGCGTGGGGGCAGGGAAAAGCTCCTACAATGAGCAGTTCTTC,CSVGAGKSSYNEQFF
TRBV10-2,-,TRBJ2-3,TRBD2,TGCGCCAGCAGTGCGACTAGCGGTGGCCGCGGTACGCAGTATTTT,CASSATSGGRGTQYF
TRBV5-4,-,TRBJ1-1,-,TGTGCCAGCAGGCAGGACAGAGCTGTCACTGAAGCTTTCTTT,CASRQDRAVTEAFF
TRBV3-1/TRBV3-2,-,TRBJ2-5,TRBD2,TGTGCCAGCAGTTCCGGACTAGCGGGCTTAGAGACCCAGTACTTC,CASSSGLAGLETQYF
TRBV3-1/TRBV3-2,-,TRBJ2-1,TRBD2,TGTGCCAGCAGCCAAGATCCTCTAGCGGGGTATGAGCAGTTCTTC,CASSQDPLAGYEQFF